This entry lists 16 T cell receptor beta chains sequenced from one sample in a study of blood T cells in healthy people across ages. Alongside a J-beta primer mix, a sample-barcoded 5' primer served in a second PCR lasting about 7 to 11 cycles. TCRdb redid the calling of the 5' RACE reads with MiXCR, one entry per CDR3 protein. The sample yields hundreds of thousands of distinct CDR3 sequences, roughly 25% seen once. The same data also went into a second study, on T cells of mothers and their children.

The sequenced sample was blood. Receptors originate from a boy aged 5 to 17 in good health.

A few counts support this clonotype. The V and J genes are TRBV6-5 and TRBJ1-6; weak D call: TRBD1 (5 bases). Germline CDR1 MNHEY, CDR2 SVGAGI. The V end lost 1 base, the J end lost 7 bases, and 14 bases lay between the germline ends. The CDR3 is 16 amino acids. This CDR3 reads CASSYLTGRRNSPLHF. The CDR3 bases are TGTGCCAGCAGTTACTTGACGGGGCGAAGGAATTCACCCCTCCACTTT.

The chain is built from TRBV28 and TRBJ2-7, with D perhaps matching TRBD2 (6 bases). Germline loops: CDR1 MDHEN, CDR2 SYDVKM. V shed 6 bases and J shed 3 bases, with 24 bases lying between them. The CDR3 sequence is 17 residues long. In nucleotides, the CDR3 is TGTGCCAGCAGCCACCCTCCCGGGGGATCATACAGCTACGAGCAGTACTTC. This gives the protein CASSHPPGGSYSYEQYF. Together with reference TRBV28 and TRBJ2-7, the CDR3 gives the full variable domain: DVKVTQSSRYLVKRTGEKVFLECVQDMDHENMFWYRQDPGLGLRLIYFSYDVKMKEKGDIPEGYSVSREKKERFSLILESASTNQTSMYLCASSHPPGGSYSYEQYFGPGTRLTVT.

V usage is TRBV28 and J usage is TRBJ1-1; weak D call: TRBD1 (6 bases). The germline V gene has CDR1 MDHEN and CDR2 SYDVKM. Between the trimmed V and J ends, which lost 4 bases and 7 bases, there was a span of 13 bases. This CDR3 has 13 amino acids. Here the CDR3 reads CASSSGAPFEAFF. In nucleotides, the CDR3 is TGTGCCAGCAGTTCAGGGGCGCCGTTTGAAGCTTTCTTT.

The rearrangement uses TRBV28 and TRBJ2-5, with D possibly TRBD2 on 6 matching bases. V was pared by 2 bases and J by 4 bases, with 11 bases between. The V gene's germline CDR1 is MDHEN and CDR2 SYDVKM. The length of the CDR3 is 14 residues. Here the CDR3 DNA reads TGTGCCAGCAGTTTACGCGCGGGGATAGAGACCCAGTACTTC. It translates to CASSLRAGIETQYF. Using reference TRBV28 and TRBJ2-5 for the parts outside the CDR3, the full variable domain is DVKVTQSSRYLVKRTGEKVFLECVQDMDHENMFWYRQDPGLGLRLIYFSYDVKMKEKGDIPEGYSVSREKKERFSLILESASTNQTSMYLCASSLRAGIETQYFGPGTRLLVL.

Concerning this clonotype itself: The junction differs from germline at one of its ends, possibly a read error. The chain is built from TRBV9 and TRBJ2-1; D unresolved. The CDR3 consists of 13 residues. Germline V gene sequence: CDR1 SGDLS, CDR2 YYNGEE. The CDR3 DNA sequence: TGTGGCAGCAGCGTAGTCGGAGACAACGAGCAGTTCTTC. This translates into CGSSVVGDNEQFF.

The chain links TRBV5-1 to TRBJ1-1; D might be TRBD1 (6 bases). Germline CDR1 reads SGHRS; CDR2 reads YFSETQ. The CDR3 is 15 residues long. V dropped 4 bases and J dropped 1 base, with 14 bases sitting between them. CDR3 protein: CASSRGGLGNTEAFF. The DNA of the CDR3 is TGCGCCAGCAGCCGGGGGGGCCTCGGGAACACTGAAGCTTTCTTT.

This chain joins TRBV20-1 and TRBJ2-5; D assignment may be TRBD1 or TRBD2 (5 bases each). The DNA end is more similar to TRBJ2-7, so the J call may be wrong. Germline values: CDR1 DFQATT, CDR2 SNEGSKA (reference sequence). The CDR3 sequence is 14 residues long. The CDR3 here is CSARVGDGSYEQYF. The CDR3 DNA reads TGCAGTGCTAGGGTTGGGGACGGCTCCTACGAGCAGTACTTC.

The V and J genes are TRBV3-1 and TRBJ2-7; 10 nucleotides align to TRBD1. This CDR3 has 14 amino acids. V was clipped by 4 bases and J by 6 bases; unmatched bases: 6. Germline values: CDR1 LGHDT, CDR2 YNNKEL (reference sequence). This chain's CDR3 is CASSPRDRGTEQYF. CDR3 bases: TGTGCCAGCAGCCCCCGGGACAGGGGTACCGAGCAGTACTTC.

This chain uses TRBV6-5 with TRBJ1-1; D is ambiguous. From germline, CDR1 is MNHEY and CDR2 SVGAGI. V lost 2 bases, J lost 6 bases, and 10 bases lay in between. The CDR3 contains 13 residues. This CDR3 is CASSYRNSAEAFF. The CDR3 nucleotides are TGTGCCAGCAGTTACCGGAATTCGGCTGAAGCTTTCTTT.

This clonotype came up a few times. The rearrangement joins TRBV5-1 to TRBJ2-3, with no clear D. This CDR3 comprises 14 residues. The germline V and J ends were trimmed by 2 bases and 5 bases, with 12 bases remaining between them. The germline gives CDR1 SGHRS, CDR2 YFSETQ. The CDR3 nucleotides are TGCGCCAGCAGCTTCGGGTCAGCCGGAGATACGCAGTATTTT. It codes for CASSFGSAGDTQYF.

CDR3 sequence: CASSRYGGNEQFF. The CDR3 DNA is TGTGCCAGCAGTCGGTACGGGGGCAATGAGCAGTTCTTC. The genes are TRBV2 and TRBJ2-1; D is perhaps TRBD2 (6 bases). Trimming shortened V by 5 bases and J by 6 bases, and 11 bases separated the two germline ends. The CDR3 totals 13 residues. Germline V CDR1 and CDR2: SNHLY, FYNNEI.

Details on this clonotype: The junction does not match germline at one end; this may be a read error. This rearrangement joins TRBV12-3 or TRBV12-4 to TRBJ2-2; D remains ambiguous. The CDR3 is 13 residues long. In DNA, the CDR3 is TGTGCCAGCAGTCCGCTGGGCTCCGGAGAGCTGTTTTTT. Translation: CASSPLGSGELFF.

This clonotype was observed a few times. The genes are TRBV5-1 and TRBJ2-3, with D perhaps matching TRBD1 (6 bases). The V end was cut by 2 bases, the J end by 6 bases, with 16 bases between. CDR1 is SGHRS and CDR2 is YFSETQ in the germline V gene. The CDR3 loop spans 15 amino acids. The chain's CDR3 is CASSFDRPDRDTQYF. Here the CDR3 DNA reads TGCGCCAGCAGCTTTGACAGGCCGGATAGGGATACGCAGTATTTT.

This clonotype was counted ten times or more. This chain connects TRBV5-6 to TRBJ2-5; a possible D gene is TRBD2 (6 bases). With 3 bases removed from V and 4 bases from J, the gap between germline ends came to 19 bases. Germline V gene data show CDR1 as SGHDT and CDR2 as YYEEEE. The CDR3 contains 16 residues. The CDR3, as DNA: TGTGCCAGCAGCTGGGGAGGTGTGGCGGGCGGAGAGACCCAGTACTTC. Its translation is CASSWGGVAGGETQYF. The full variable domain, its missing parts supplied by reference TRBV5-6 and TRBJ2-5, is DAGVTQSPTHLIKTRGQQVTLRCSPKSGHDTVSWYQQALGQGPQFIFQYYEEEERQRGNFPDRFSGHQFPNYSSELNVNALLLGDSALYLCASSWGGVAGGETQYFGPGTRLLVL.

The CDR3 is CASRRTSGNTYEQYF. CDR3 nucleotide sequence: TGTGCCAGCAGGAGGACTAGCGGGAACACCTACGAGCAGTACTTC. The chain combines TRBV7-2 with TRBJ2-5; 12 bases are a match to TRBD2. The assigned J gene may be wrong: the sequence end matches TRBJ2-7 better. Per germline, CDR1 SGHTA and CDR2 FQGNSA. The CDR3 contains 15 residues.

This clonotype was observed a few times. The chain employs TRBV28 and TRBJ1-3; D gene unclear. Trimming cost V 4 bases and J 0 bases, with 7 bases left between them. The CDR3 has 14 residues. Germline loops: CDR1 MDHEN, CDR2 SYDVKM. This chain's CDR3 is CASSSQSSGNTIYF. The CDR3 region has the DNA TGTGCCAGCAGTTCACAGAGCTCTGGAAACACCATATATTTT.